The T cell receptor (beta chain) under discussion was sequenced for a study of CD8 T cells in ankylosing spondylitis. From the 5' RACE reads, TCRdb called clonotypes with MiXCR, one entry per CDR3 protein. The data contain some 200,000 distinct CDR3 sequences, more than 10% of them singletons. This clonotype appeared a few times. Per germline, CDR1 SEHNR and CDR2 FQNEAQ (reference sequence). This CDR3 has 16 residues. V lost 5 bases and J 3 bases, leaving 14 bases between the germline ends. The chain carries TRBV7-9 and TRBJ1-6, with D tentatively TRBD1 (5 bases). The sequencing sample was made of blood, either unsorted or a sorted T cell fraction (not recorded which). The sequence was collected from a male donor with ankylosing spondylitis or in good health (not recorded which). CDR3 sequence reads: CASSPGPGVYNSPLHF. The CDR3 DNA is TGTGCCAGCAGCCCGGGGCCCGGGGTCTATAATTCACCCCTCCACTTT.